Below, one T cell receptor (beta chain) is given with its context. The antigen this receptor binds is unknown. It has no much larger one-base neighbor in the sample; base qualities were not kept. The CDR3 has 15 amino acids, counting the end cysteine and phenylalanine. The CDR3 DNA has 45 bases and is translated from base 1. Per the germline V gene, MNHEY is the CDR1 and SVGAGI is the CDR2. Trimming takes 3 bases from V and 2 bases from J, and the germline ends sit 14 bases apart. The immunoSEQ Assay, a bias-controlled multiplex PCR, was used to amplify TCRbeta CDR3 regions from genomic DNA. The authors' pipeline ran thus. The number of nucleated cells in each sample was estimated from the amplification of reference gene primers within the assay. To quantify the absolute abundance of each unique TCRbeta CDR3 rearrangement, sequence reads were collapsed and filtered. For each sample, productive Simpson clonality was calculated as the square root of Simpson's diversity index across productive rearrangements. In TCRdb, the immuneACCESS table is reduced to in-frame sequences with V and J assigned. These tables do not hold every clone; where another copy was compared, an unresolved V gene accounts for under half, and the others remain unexplained. The V and J calls and clone size come from that table; D and trimming were worked out from the DNA. The sample yields about 270,000 clones; about four fifths were counted once. The ten largest clones take up 5.7% of the sample.

Whole blood was collected in K2EDTA tubes by collaborating institutions according to the institutions' own protocols. For TCRbeta analysis, collaborators shipped samples in one of three forms: frozen whole blood, isolated PBMCs, or DNA extracted from either of those sample types. This record belongs to a study of blood T cell repertoires in COVID-19 (dated by TCRdb to about 2020). For context, the study as a whole: Samples covering the acute and convalescent phases of COVID-19 were provided by collaborators in the United States, Italy and Spain. The material from the prospective study consisted of cDNA or gDNA derived from T cells, B-cell-depleted T cells, or PBMCs. Sample metadata almost always included a de-identified subject ID, COVID-19 status, age in years and sex. Subjects who had been exposed to COVID-19, were actively infected with it, or had recovered from it provided the deeply sampled blood TCRbeta repertoires that made up the dataset. The samples were drawn from two sources: the first 160 participants of the ongoing ImmuneRACE study, and 950 to 1,500 subjects contributed by 6 global collaborators. The repertoires were released in a freely available public database intended as a resource for research on the immune response to SARS-CoV-2. Where available, HLA class I and class II types were obtained from metadata supplied by the sample provider rather than from assay-based typing. Study-level results and caveats: The amount of clinical and demographic metadata varied by source and participant and was provided uncurated.

This sequence uses TRBV6-5 and TRBJ2-7; D gene: possibly TRBD1, on 5 matching bases. The TCR was taken from an elderly man with acute or convalescent COVID-19. The sequencing input was peripheral blood. The DNA reads as follows: TGTGCCAGCAGTTATATGTCAGGACATACCTACGAGCAGTACTTC. This encodes CASSYMSGHTYEQYF.